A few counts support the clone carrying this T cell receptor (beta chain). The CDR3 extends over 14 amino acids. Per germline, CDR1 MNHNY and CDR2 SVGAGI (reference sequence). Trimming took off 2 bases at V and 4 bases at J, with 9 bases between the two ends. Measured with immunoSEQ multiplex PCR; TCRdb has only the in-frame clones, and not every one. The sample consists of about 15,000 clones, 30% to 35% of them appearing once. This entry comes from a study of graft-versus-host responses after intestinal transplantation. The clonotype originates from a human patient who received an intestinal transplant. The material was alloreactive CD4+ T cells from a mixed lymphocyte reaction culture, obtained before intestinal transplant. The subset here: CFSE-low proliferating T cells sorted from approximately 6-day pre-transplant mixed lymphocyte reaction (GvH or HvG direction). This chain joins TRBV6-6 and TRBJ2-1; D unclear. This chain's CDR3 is CASSYVANYNEQFF. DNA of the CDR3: TGTGCCAGCAGTTACGTTGCGAATTACAATGAGCAGTTCTTC.